The clone carrying this T cell receptor (beta chain) was detected a few times. Its specificity is unknown. The entry originates in a study of T cell repertoires in cytomegalovirus infection. The CDR3 contains 15 residues. J gave up 5 bases and V 5 bases, and 8 bases lay outside the gene matches. Germline CDR1 reads SGHAT; CDR2 reads FQNNGV. TCRdb used MiXCR to reprocess the reads, holding one entry per CDR3 protein. This sample has 600,000 to 700,000 distinct CDR3 sequences, with around 35% found just once. The chain joins TRBV11-2 to TRBJ1-3; 8 nucleotides agree with TRBD1. This clonotype was sampled from a human donor in good health (CMV status not recorded). Some clones in this sample may be carry-over from other donors' samples. The source material was cultured PBMCs, sampled from culture after CMV antigen stimulation. CDR3 region: CASSPGQAVRNTIYF. The CDR3 DNA sequence: TGTGCCAGCAGCCCGGGACAGGCTGTTAGAAACACCATATATTTT.